This T cell receptor beta chain comes out of a study of T cell changes during pregnancy in multiple sclerosis. Trimming took 5 bases from V and 0 from J, leaving 7 bases between them. Looked up from germline, CDR1 is SGHVS and CDR2 is FNYEAQ. The CDR3 length is 13 residues. Profiling relied on immunoSEQ multiplex PCR, and the TCRdb table lists in-frame clones only, not all of them. The sample gives some 71,000 clones, 92% of which show up once; roughly 1.5% is in the top ten. The gene calls are TRBV7-6 and TRBJ1-1; D gene unclear. Specimen: peripheral blood, collected after pregnancy. The receptor comes from a female donor with multiple sclerosis, enrolled in a pregnancy study. The CDR3 nucleotides read TGTGCCAGCAGCGCAGACTTGAACACTGAAGCTTTCTTT. The encoded protein is CASSADLNTEAFF.